This T cell receptor beta chain emerged from a study of OX40 agonist ivuxolimab in advanced cancers. Study background: At just under 85% male, the cohort had a mean age of 60 years, ranging from 23 to 79.

V lost 4 bases and J lost 1, with 16 bases in between. The CDR3 is made up of 17 amino acids. The germline gives CDR1 MGHRA, CDR2 YSYEKL. The repertoire was sequenced with immunoSEQ multiplex PCR; TCRdb's copy has only in-frame clones and lacks some. Of tens of thousands of clones listed, over 75% are singletons. V is TRBV4-1 and J is TRBJ2-2, with D possibly called TRBD1 or TRBD2 (7 bases each). This TCR was sampled from an adult with an advanced solid tumor such as melanoma, head and neck, liver or kidney cancer. This specimen was CD4+ or CD8+ T cells sorted from blood, taken in a trial of the OX40 agonist ivuxolimab. CDR3 sequence (DNA): TGCGCCAGCAGCCCCTCAGGGGGGGCTCTGAACACCGGGGAGCTGTTTTTT. This sequence encodes CASSPSGGALNTGELFF.